The next 18 T cell receptor beta chains were all read from a single sample in a study of tumor-infiltrating lymphocytes in primary liver carcinoma (dated by TCRdb to 2016 to 2017). Total RNA and DNA were co-extracted without cell sorting from about 19-30 mg of bulk tissue using the AllPrep DNA/RNA mini kit. For sequencing, an Illumina HiSeq 2500 was employed. TCRbeta-specific cDNA was reverse-transcribed from around 500 ng total RNA using a constant-region primer and ProtoScript II reverse transcriptase. The TCRbeta libraries were prepared through three rounds of nested multiplex PCR following a slightly modified ARM-PCR procedure. The first two PCR rounds used multiplex TRBV1-TRBV30 forward primers with a Cbeta reverse primer, each for approximately 11 cycles. TCRdb's own reprocessing of the public reads used fastp at Q25 and MiXCR and kept productive beta chains. Rows merge per CDR3 protein into single entries with the most common DNA and genes. Across this sample there are fewer than 30,000 distinct CDR3 sequences, with about three quarters seen only once. The ten largest clonotypes hold 40% to 50% of the sample.

Sequences were obtained from liver tumor tissue from sampling region 3. The cell subset or site tag for this specimen amounts to: tumor region T3, left-lateral pole. Receptors were obtained from a man aged 40-50 years with primary liver carcinoma and hepatitis B virus infection.

Notes on this clonotype: At one end, the junction sequence differs from germline, possibly due to a read error. This chain links TRBV5-5 with TRBJ1-3; no definite D call. The CDR3 is made up of 15 amino acids. Per germline, CDR1 SGHKS and CDR2 YYEKEE (reference sequence). The CDR3 spells CANSLGRLSGNTIYF. CDR3 nucleotide sequence: TGTGCCAACAGCCTCGGACGCCTCTCTGGAAACACCATATATTTC.

Note on this clonotype: Given a much more abundant clone one base away, this may be a read error. The chain joins TRBV7-9 to TRBJ1-1; weak D call: TRBD1 (6 bases). This CDR3 is built from 13 residues. Germline-derived CDR1 and CDR2 are SEHNR and FQNEAQ (reference sequence). Deletions cut 5 bases from V and 4 bases from J, with 11 bases between. CDR3 protein: CASSRIGGTEAFF. The CDR3 DNA is TGTGCCAGCAGCCGGATAGGGGGCACTGAAGCTTTCTTT.

A word on this clonotype: One end of the junction is discordant with germline, which a read error may explain. The J gene is TRBJ2-7, the V gene TRBV4-1, with D possibly being TRBD2 (5 bases). Germline V CDR1 and CDR2: MGHRA, YSYEKL. The CDR3 sequence is 16 residues long. The CDR3 is CASCQSLAEPLHEQYF. CDR3 coding DNA: TGCGCCAGCTGCCAATCCCTAGCTGAGCCACTTCACGAGCAGTATTTC.

In regard to this clonotype: Mismatch with germline at one junction end may stem from a read error. The rearrangement joins TRBV12-3 or TRBV12-4 to TRBJ1-5; D call uncertain. The CDR3 length is 14 residues. The CDR3 reads CAGSLDEGNQPRHF. In DNA form, the CDR3 reads TGTGCCGGCAGTTTAGATGAGGGCAATCAGCCCCGACATTTT.

The gene calls are TRBV11-2 and TRBJ1-1; no reliable D call. CDR1 is SGHAT, CDR2 FQNNGV, per germline. This CDR3 is built from 13 residues. Trimming took off 1 base at V and 13 bases at J, with 16 bases between the two ends. This CDR3 is CASSLVDYTDGFF. CDR3 nucleotides: TGTGCCAGCAGCTTAGTAGATTACACTGACGGTTTCTTT.

This clonotype was counted a single time. The chain has TRBV11-2 and TRBJ2-7; D remains unclear. CDR3 length: 14 amino acids. The ends were cut back, 0 bases at V and 10 bases at J, with 16 bases in the middle. Germline V gene data show CDR1 as SGHAT and CDR2 as FQNNGV. The CDR3 DNA follows: TGTGCCAGCAGCTTAGATCTTGGTGTATGGGCTCAGTACTTC. It encodes CASSLDLGVWAQYF.

For this clonotype: The CDR3 ends on some other residue instead of the conserved phenylalanine or tryptophan, so this is likely a read error. The chain is built from TRBV5-1 and TRBJ2-7, with a possible D match to TRBD2 (5 bases). Per germline, CDR1 SGHRS and CDR2 YFSETQ. The V end lost 9 bases, the J end lost 1 base, and 11 bases lay between the germline ends. This CDR3 is built from 12 residues. CDR3 sequence: CANNGESYEQYL. CDR3 in DNA: TGCGCCAACAATGGGGAGTCCTACGAGCAGTACCTC.

By sample fraction, this clonotype is medium-sized (0.01 to 0.1%). The chain has TRBV12-3 or TRBV12-4 and TRBJ2-2; 9 bases match TRBD2. Trimming removed 3 bases from V and 1 base from J; junction bases left unmatched: 6. This CDR3 is 17 amino acids long. The CDR3: CASSFVGSGRNTGELFF. CDR3 nucleotides: TGTGCCAGCAGTTTCGTGGGTAGCGGGAGGAACACCGGGGAGCTGTTTTTT.

Comment on this clonotype: The junction and the germline gene differ at one end; a read error may be behind it. This chain joins TRBV14 and TRBJ1-1; possible D gene TRBD1, 6 bases. Germline CDR1 and CDR2: SGHDN and FVKESK. This CDR3 has 15 amino acids. The chain's CDR3 is CANSRRLGAGSEAFF. The CDR3 nucleotides read TGTGCCAACAGCCGTCGACTGGGGGCTGGGAGTGAAGCTTTCTTT.

The V gene is TRBV10-3, the J gene TRBJ2-7; no definite D call. Trimming took off 2 bases at V and 9 bases at J, with 11 bases between the two ends. Germline V lookup: CDR1 ENHRY, CDR2 SYGVKD. The CDR3 contains 12 residues. The CDR3 DNA reads as TGTGCCATCAGTGAGGTCGGGCAAGGGCAGTACTTC. Its translation: CAISEVGQGQYF.

In the case of this clonotype: The junction departs from the called germline gene at one end, perhaps through a read error. The chain has TRBV7-2 and TRBJ2-5; TRBD1 might be the D (6 bases). CDR1 is SGHTA and CDR2 is FQGNSA in the germline V gene. The CDR3 covers 16 residues. Written as DNA, the CDR3 is TGTGGCAGCAGCTATCGAGGGGGTAGTATCCAAGAGACCCAGTACTTC. The encoded protein is CGSSYRGGSIQETQYF.

This clonotype occurred many times. This chain connects TRBV7-9 to TRBJ1-1, with 7 bases identical to TRBD1. The CDR3 loop spans 16 amino acids. The ends lost 10 bases at V and 6 bases at J; junction bases unmatched: 20. Germline V gene sequence: CDR1 SEHNR, CDR2 FQNEAQ (reference sequence). CDR3 region: CATAIFSIGTASEAFF. CDR3 DNA sequence: TGTGCCACCGCCATTTTCTCTATCGGGACAGCCTCTGAAGCTTTCTTT.

V and J are TRBV12-3 or TRBV12-4 and TRBJ1-1; D call uncertain. Trimming left V 3 bases short and J 4 bases short, with 9 bases between. The CDR3 totals 13 residues. The CDR3 loop is CASSFVEFTEAFF. The DNA of the CDR3 is TGTGCCAGCAGTTTCGTTGAGTTCACTGAAGCTTTCTTT.

By share, this clonotype counts as medium-sized. The V call is TRBV6-1, the J call TRBJ1-3, with D possibly matching TRBD1 (6 bases). The CDR3 covers 16 residues. V was cut by 5 bases and J by 6 bases, with 20 bases left in between. Germline V gene data show CDR1 as MNHNS and CDR2 as SASEGT. The CDR3 sequence: CASSTPGRGRINTIYF. Here the CDR3 DNA reads TGTGCCAGCAGTACCCCGGGGAGGGGGAGGATAAACACCATATATTTT.

On this clonotype: Germline and junction disagree at one end, which may indicate a read error. The chain employs TRBV6-1 and TRBJ2-7; D unclear. CDR1 and CDR2 from the germline V gene are MNHNS and SASEGT. The CDR3 is made up of 13 amino acids. The CDR3 protein is CASSEWVFYVQYF. CDR3 coding DNA: TGTGCTAGCAGTGAATGGGTTTTCTACGTGCAGTACTTC.

About this clonotype itself: An end of the junction differs from the germline gene, which may be a read error. The genes are TRBV6-2 or TRBV6-3 and TRBJ2-3; 12 nucleotides match TRBD1. The CDR3 runs to 16 residues. Germline V gene lookup returns CDR1 MNHEY and CDR2 SVGEGT. The CDR3: CVSSFVGQGAMDTQYF. The CDR3 nucleotides read TGTGTCAGCAGCTTCGTGGGACAGGGGGCAATGGATACACAGTATTTT.

Points on this clonotype: An end of the junction does not agree with germline; a read error may underlie this. This chain joins TRBV29-1 and TRBJ2-5, with 10 bases aligning to TRBD1. CDR3 size: 15 residues. Germline CDR1 reads SQVTM; CDR2 reads ANQGSEA. Here the CDR3 reads CSVERDRGRGETQNF. In nucleotides, the CDR3 is TGCAGCGTTGAACGGGACAGGGGTAGGGGAGAGACTCAGAACTTC.

The table lists this clonotype with a count of one. Compared with germline, one end of the junction differs, possibly owing to a read error. The chain carries TRBV4-2 and TRBJ2-3; D could derive from TRBD1 or TRBD2 (5 bases each). This CDR3 is 15 amino acids long. Germline V gene data show CDR1 as LGHNA and CDR2 as YNFKEQ. CDR3 in amino acids: CASNQEKGVTDMQYF. The CDR3 DNA follows: TGTGCGAGCAACCAAGAGAAGGGAGTGACAGATATGCAGTATTTT.